Below, one T cell receptor (beta chain) is given with its context. What it recognizes is unknown. V was pared by 2 bases and J by 4 bases, with 9 bases between. Germline V gives CDR1 LGHNA, CDR2 YSLEER. The CDR3 extends over 14 amino acids. From the 5' RACE reads, TCRdb called clonotypes with MiXCR, one entry per CDR3 protein. Of 300,000 to 400,000 distinct CDR3 sequences in the sample, approximately 15% were seen once. This record comes from a study of T-cell memory formation after mild COVID-19. Study-wide results and caveats: Mainly in CM and EM were contracting CD4+ clones; CD8+ were in EMRA.

Input material: PBMCs or a T cell subset sorted from them (not recorded which). J is TRBJ2-1 and V is TRBV4-3, with D unclear. The source of this sequence is a man between 18 and 29 years old who had mild COVID-19 (a few samples of this study predate the infection). Cell type and time point are not known. The CDR3 nucleotides are TGCGCCAGCAGCCAAACGCGGCGATACAATGAGCAGTTCTTC. Protein sequence: CASSQTRRYNEQFF.